One TCR beta chain is described in this entry. This CDR3 has 13 residues. The germline V gene has CDR1 MNHEY and CDR2 SVGAGI. Trimming took 4 bases from V and 2 from J, leaving 7 bases between them. The table came from immunoSEQ multiplex PCR; TCRdb's copy has only in-frame clones and leaves some out. Among about 110,000 clones listed, around 90% were seen once. The source of the sample is a study of blood T cell repertoires in COVID-19. Overall study context: Researchers got acute and convalescent COVID-19 samples from the United States, Italy and Spain. Sample material is recorded as cDNA or gDNA derived from T cells, B-cell-depleted T cells, or PBMCs.

Sequencing input: peripheral blood. The V gene is TRBV6-5, the J gene TRBJ2-3; D call uncertain. This TCR was sampled from a human donor in a cohort sampled during active COVID-19. For the CDR3, the DNA is TGTGCCAGCAGTTCGATAGACACAGATACGCAGTATTTT. This sequence encodes CASSSIDTDTQYF.